Below, 7 T cell receptor beta chains from the same sample are listed, as sequenced in a study of T cells expressing NK-cell markers. TCRdb reworked the 5' RACE reads into one entry per CDR3 protein, no DNA. The ten most abundant clones cover roughly 5.4% of a sample with 350,000 to 450,000 distinct CDR3 sequences. Source material: blood T cells: a sorted CD56 or NKG2C T cell subset, CD4+ or CD8+ T cells, or bulk PBMC T cells (not recorded which). All receptors derive from a man aged 18-70 years in good health.

The rearrangement joins TRBV20-1 to TRBJ2-5; TCRdb gives TRBD1 as the D gene, but with no DNA this cannot be confirmed. Per germline, CDR1 DFQATT and CDR2 SNEGSKA (reference sequence). This CDR3 region has 15 residues. The CDR3 sequence is CSATGGLADQETQYF.

The rearrangement joins TRBV5-1 to TRBJ1-4; the D call of TRBD1 rests on TCRdb alone, since no DNA is present to check it. CDR1 SGHRS and CDR2 YFSETQ come from the germline V gene. The CDR3 loop spans 15 amino acids. Here the CDR3 reads CASSLDGGGNRKLFF.

The rearrangement uses TRBV3-1 and TRBJ2-3. Germline CDR1 LGHDT, CDR2 YNNKEL (reference sequence). This CDR3 spans 16 amino acids. Here the CDR3 reads CASSSRRSPIPDTQYF.

The chain is built from TRBV2 and TRBJ2-7; absent DNA, TCRdb's TRBD2 call cannot be checked. Germline V gene lookup returns CDR1 SNHLY and CDR2 FYNNEI. The CDR3 is 12 residues long. The CDR3 protein is CASRWDPPEQYF. The complete variable domain, with remaining parts taken from reference TRBV2 and TRBJ2-7, reads EPEVTQTPSHQVTQMGQEVILRCVPISNHLYFYWYRQILGQKVEFLVSFYNNEISEKSEIFDDQFSVERPDGSNFTLKIRSTKLEDSAMYFCASRWDPPEQYFGPGTRLTVT.

The chain recombines TRBV12-5 with TRBJ1-5; without DNA, the TCRdb call of TRBD1 cannot be checked. CDR1 is LGHNT and CDR2 is FRNRAP in the germline V gene. The CDR3 spans 15 residues. The chain's CDR3 is CASGRDGFSNQPQHF.

The gene calls are TRBV12-3 or TRBV12-4 and TRBJ1-1; TCRdb calls TRBD1, which cannot be checked without DNA. The CDR3 extends over 14 amino acids. CDR3 residues: CASSYTGLNTEAFF.

The chain employs TRBV4-1 and TRBJ1-2. CDR3 length: 15 residues. The V gene's germline CDR1 is MGHRA and CDR2 YSYEKL. This CDR3 reads CASSETGSSGYGYTF.